The 9 T cell receptor beta chains given below trace back to one sample, sequenced in a study of T cells in localized non-small cell lung cancer. Measured with immunoSEQ multiplex PCR; TCRdb has only the in-frame clones, and not every one. The sample includes 21,000 or so clones, roughly 86% of them seen just once. Sample: peripheral blood mononuclear cells, taken before any cancer treatment. Every receptor here comes from a male donor older than 55 with stage II lung adenocarcinoma.

The table lists this clone with a count of one. At one end the junction does not follow the germline gene, possibly because of a read error. V and J are TRBV2 and TRBJ2-3, with 8 bases matching TRBD1. Germline V gene data show CDR1 as SNHLY and CDR2 as FYNNEI. The CDR3 consists of 14 residues. CDR3 loop: CAGRGRVFTDTQYF. Written as DNA, the CDR3 is TGTGCCGGCAGGGGGCGGGTGTTCACAGATACGCAGTATTTT.

V usage is TRBV7-9 and J usage is TRBJ2-5; D is unclear. The germline CDR1 and CDR2 sequences are SEHNR and FQNEAQ (reference sequence). The CDR3 is made up of 13 amino acids. V lost 3 bases, J lost 4 bases, and 9 bases lay in between. CDR3 sequence (DNA): TGTGCCAGCAGCTTCTCGTTCGGAGAGACCCAGTACTTC. Its protein is CASSFSFGETQYF. Drawing the rest from reference TRBV7-9 and TRBJ2-5, the complete variable domain is DTGVSQNPRHKITKRGQNVTFRCDPISEHNRLYWYRQTLGQGPEFLTYFQNEAQLEKSRLLSDRFSAERPKGSFSTLEIQRTEQGDSAMYLCASSFSFGETQYFGPGTRLLVL.

The CDR3 DNA is TGTGCCAGCAGCCTCAGCCGTCCCGGGGGTGAGCAGTTCTTC. Translating gives CASSLSRPGGEQFF. The chain joins TRBV7-6 to TRBJ2-1; tentative D call: TRBD2 (6 bases). The germline gives CDR1 SGHVS, CDR2 FNYEAQ. The CDR3 extends over 14 amino acids. The V and J ends lost 5 bases and 9 bases respectively, with 17 bases between them.

This clone was found a few times. The genes are TRBV2 and TRBJ1-2; D call uncertain. Deletions cut 4 bases from V and 3 bases from J, with 6 bases between. The CDR3 spans 12 residues. The germline gives CDR1 SNHLY, CDR2 FYNNEI. The CDR3 DNA sequence: TGTGCCAGCAGTGGCGGGTACTATGGCTACACCTTC. Translated, it gives CASSGGYYGYTF.

This clone was counted between two and nine times. The V call is TRBV19, the J call TRBJ1-4; the match to TRBD1 covers 8 bases. This CDR3 is 14 amino acids long. With 6 bases clipped from V and 8 bases from J, the junction kept 8 bases outside the gene matches. Germline-derived CDR1 and CDR2 are LNHDA and SQIVND (reference sequence). In nucleotides, the CDR3 is TGTGCCAGTAGCGCGGACAGGGCTAGGGAAAAACTGTTTTTT. It translates to CASSADRAREKLFF.

J is TRBJ2-5 and V is TRBV5-4; D gene ambiguous. CDR3 size: 13 residues. Germline lookup yields CDR1 SGHNT and CDR2 YYREEE (reference sequence). Trimming pared 0 bases from V and 3 bases from J, leaving 6 bases between. CDR3 in DNA: TGTGCCAGCAGCTTGGTCCGCGAAGAGACCCAGTACTTC. The encoded protein is CASSLVREETQYF.

The count of this clone is one. The chain recombines TRBV15 with TRBJ1-3; maybe TRBD1 (5 bases). The V end was cut by 0 bases, the J end by 4 bases, with 13 bases between. The length of the CDR3 is 16 residues. CDR1 is LNHNV, CDR2 YYDKDF, per germline (reference sequence). CDR3 sequence: CATSRDLAGNGNTIYF. Written as DNA, the CDR3 is TGTGCCACCAGCAGAGATCTTGCAGGGAACGGAAACACCATATATTTT.

The chain couples TRBV5-1 to TRBJ2-1, with 11 bases fitting TRBD2. CDR1 is SGHRS and CDR2 is YFSETQ in the germline V gene. There are 18 residues in the CDR3. Trimming at V came to 1 base and at J to 7 bases, leaving 13 bases not matched to a gene. The CDR3 DNA reads as TGCGCCAGCAGCTTGCGGGCGCCGGTAGCGGGAGGGTCAAATGAGCAGTTCTTC. As protein: CASSLRAPVAGGSNEQFF.

The chain has TRBV18 and TRBJ1-2; 7 bases agree with TRBD1. After removal of 5 bases from V and 4 bases from J, the junction contained 10 bases not matched to a gene. This CDR3 comprises 15 residues. Germline V CDR1 and CDR2: KGHSH, LQKENI. The CDR3, as DNA: TGTGCCAGCTCAATGGGGGACAGACTTATCTATGGCTACACCTTC. Translating it yields CASSMGDRLIYGYTF.